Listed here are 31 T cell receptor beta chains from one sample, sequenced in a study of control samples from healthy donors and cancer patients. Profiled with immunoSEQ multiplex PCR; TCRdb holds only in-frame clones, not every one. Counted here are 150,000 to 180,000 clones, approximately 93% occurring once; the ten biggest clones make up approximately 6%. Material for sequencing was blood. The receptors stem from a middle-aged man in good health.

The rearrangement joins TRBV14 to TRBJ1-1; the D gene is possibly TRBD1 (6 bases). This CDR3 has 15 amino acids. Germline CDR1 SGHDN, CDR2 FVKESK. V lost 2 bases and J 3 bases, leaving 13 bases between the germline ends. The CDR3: CASSQSPGAHTEAFF. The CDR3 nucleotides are TGTGCCAGCAGCCAATCGCCAGGGGCTCACACTGAAGCTTTCTTT.

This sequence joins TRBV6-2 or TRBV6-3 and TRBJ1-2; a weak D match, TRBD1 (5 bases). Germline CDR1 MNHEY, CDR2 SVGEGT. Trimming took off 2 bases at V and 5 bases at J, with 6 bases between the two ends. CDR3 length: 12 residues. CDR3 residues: CASSYDSYGYTF. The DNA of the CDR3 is TGTGCCAGCAGTTACGACAGTTATGGCTACACCTTC.

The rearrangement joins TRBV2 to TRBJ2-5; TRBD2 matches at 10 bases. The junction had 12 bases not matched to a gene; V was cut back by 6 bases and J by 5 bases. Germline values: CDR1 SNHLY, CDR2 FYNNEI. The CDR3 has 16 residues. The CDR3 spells CASRSERGGQLETQYF. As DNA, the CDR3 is TGTGCCAGCAGGTCGGAGCGGGGGGGTCAGTTGGAGACCCAGTACTTC.

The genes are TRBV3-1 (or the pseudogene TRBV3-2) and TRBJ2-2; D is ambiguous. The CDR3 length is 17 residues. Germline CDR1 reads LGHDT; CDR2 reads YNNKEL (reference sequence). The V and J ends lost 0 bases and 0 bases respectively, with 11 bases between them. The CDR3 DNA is TGTGCCAGCAGCCAAGATAGGTTCAGAACGAACACCGGGGAGCTGTTTTTT. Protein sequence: CASSQDRFRTNTGELFF.

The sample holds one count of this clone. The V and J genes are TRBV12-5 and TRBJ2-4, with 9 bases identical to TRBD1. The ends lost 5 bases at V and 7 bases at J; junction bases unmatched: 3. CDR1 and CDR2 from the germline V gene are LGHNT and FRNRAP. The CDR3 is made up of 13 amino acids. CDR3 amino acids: CASGTGQGNIQYF. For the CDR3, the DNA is TGTGCTAGTGGTACCGGACAGGGGAACATTCAGTACTTC. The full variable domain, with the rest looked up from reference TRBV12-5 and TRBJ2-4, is DARVTQTPRHKVTEMGQEVTMRCQPILGHNTVFWYRQTMMQGLELLAYFRNRAPLDDSGMPKDRFSAEMPDATLATLKIQPSEPRDSAVYFCASGTGQGNIQYFGAGTRLSVL.

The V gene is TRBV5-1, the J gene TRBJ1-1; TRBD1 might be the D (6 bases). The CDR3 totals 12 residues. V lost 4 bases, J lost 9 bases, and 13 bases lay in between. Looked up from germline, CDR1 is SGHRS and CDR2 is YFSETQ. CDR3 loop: CASSPGGGQAFF. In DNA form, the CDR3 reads TGCGCCAGCAGCCCCGGGGGGGGGCAAGCTTTCTTT.

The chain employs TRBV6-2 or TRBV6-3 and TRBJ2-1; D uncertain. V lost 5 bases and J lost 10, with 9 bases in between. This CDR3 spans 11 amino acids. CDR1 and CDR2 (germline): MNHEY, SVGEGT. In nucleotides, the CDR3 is TGTGCCAGCAGTCAGAGATCAGAGCAGTTCTTC. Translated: CASSQRSEQFF.

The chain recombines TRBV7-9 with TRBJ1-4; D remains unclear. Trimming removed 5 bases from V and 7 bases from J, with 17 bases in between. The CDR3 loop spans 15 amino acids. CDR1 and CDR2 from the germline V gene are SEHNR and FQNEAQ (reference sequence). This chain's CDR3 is CASSPNGWSGEKLFF. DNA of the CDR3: TGTGCCAGCAGCCCGAACGGGTGGAGCGGTGAAAAACTGTTTTTT.

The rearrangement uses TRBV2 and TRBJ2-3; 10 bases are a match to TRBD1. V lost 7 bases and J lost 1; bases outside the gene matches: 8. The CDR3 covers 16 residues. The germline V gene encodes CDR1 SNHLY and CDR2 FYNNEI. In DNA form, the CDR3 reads TGTGCCAGCACTAGACAGGGGGCGATGGGCACAGATACGCAGTATTTT. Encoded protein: CASTRQGAMGTDTQYF.

In DNA form, the CDR3 reads TGTGCCAGCAGTTACCCAGAGAACACTGAAGCTTTCTTT. This encodes CASSYPENTEAFF. The chain employs TRBV6-6 and TRBJ1-1; no firm D call. This CDR3 has 13 residues. V lost 2 bases and J 1 base, leaving 5 bases between the germline ends. From germline, CDR1 is MNHNY and CDR2 SVGAGI (reference sequence).

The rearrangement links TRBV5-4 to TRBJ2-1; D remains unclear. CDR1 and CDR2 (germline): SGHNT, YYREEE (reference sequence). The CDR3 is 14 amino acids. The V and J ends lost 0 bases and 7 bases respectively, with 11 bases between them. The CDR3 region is CASSLVGPTNEQFF. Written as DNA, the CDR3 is TGTGCCAGCAGCTTGGTAGGGCCTACGAATGAGCAGTTCTTC.

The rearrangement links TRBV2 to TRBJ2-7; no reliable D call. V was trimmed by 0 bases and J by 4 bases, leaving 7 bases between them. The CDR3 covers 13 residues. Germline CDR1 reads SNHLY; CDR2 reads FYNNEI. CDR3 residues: CASSEAQNYEQYF. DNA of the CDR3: TGTGCCAGCAGTGAAGCACAGAATTACGAGCAGTACTTC.

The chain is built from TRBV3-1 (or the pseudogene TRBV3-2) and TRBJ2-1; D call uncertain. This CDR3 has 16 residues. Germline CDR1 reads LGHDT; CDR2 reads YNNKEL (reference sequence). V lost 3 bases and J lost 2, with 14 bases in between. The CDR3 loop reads CASSQRWQLTYNEQFF. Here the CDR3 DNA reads TGTGCCAGCAGCCAGAGGTGGCAGCTCACCTACAATGAGCAGTTCTTC.

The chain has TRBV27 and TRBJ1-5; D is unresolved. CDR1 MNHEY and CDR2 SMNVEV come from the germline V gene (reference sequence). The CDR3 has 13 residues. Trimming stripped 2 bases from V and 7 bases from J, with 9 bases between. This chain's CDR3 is CASSLSLRQPQHF. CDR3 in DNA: TGTGCCAGCAGTTTAAGTCTGCGACAGCCCCAGCATTTT.

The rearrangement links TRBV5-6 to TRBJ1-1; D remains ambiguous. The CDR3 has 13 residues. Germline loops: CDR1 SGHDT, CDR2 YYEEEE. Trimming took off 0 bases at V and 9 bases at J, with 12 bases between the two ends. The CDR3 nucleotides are TGTGCCAGCAGCTTGGCCCGCGGGGTTCAAGCTTTCTTT. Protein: CASSLARGVQAFF.

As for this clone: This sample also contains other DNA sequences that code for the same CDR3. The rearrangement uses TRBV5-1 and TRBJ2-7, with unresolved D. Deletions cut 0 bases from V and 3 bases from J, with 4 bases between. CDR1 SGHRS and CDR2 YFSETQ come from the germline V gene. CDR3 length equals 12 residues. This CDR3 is CASSLGGYEQYF. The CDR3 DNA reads TGCGCCAGCAGCTTGGGTGGCTACGAGCAGTACTTC.

The CDR3 DNA follows: TGTGCCAGCAGCCAAGAGATCTATGGGGGGGCCTACGAGCAGTACTTC. This gives the protein CASSQEIYGGAYEQYF. The chain is built from TRBV4-2 and TRBJ2-7; 7 bases align to TRBD2. In germline, CDR1 is LGHNA, CDR2 YNFKEQ. CDR3 size: 16 residues. Trimming at V came to 0 bases and at J to 2 bases, leaving 7 bases not matched to a gene.

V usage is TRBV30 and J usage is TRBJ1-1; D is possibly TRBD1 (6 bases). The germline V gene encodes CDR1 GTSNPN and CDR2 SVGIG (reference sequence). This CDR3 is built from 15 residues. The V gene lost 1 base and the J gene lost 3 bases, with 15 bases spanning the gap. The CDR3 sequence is CAWSALGGSYTEAFF. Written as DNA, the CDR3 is TGTGCCTGGAGTGCCTTGGGGGGCTCTTACACTGAAGCTTTCTTT.

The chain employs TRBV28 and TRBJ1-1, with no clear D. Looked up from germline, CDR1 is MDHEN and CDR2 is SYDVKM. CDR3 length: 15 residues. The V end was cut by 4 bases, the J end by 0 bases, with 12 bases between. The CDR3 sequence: CASSSDGYMNTEAFF. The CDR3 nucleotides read TGTGCCAGCAGTTCTGACGGTTATATGAACACTGAAGCTTTCTTT.

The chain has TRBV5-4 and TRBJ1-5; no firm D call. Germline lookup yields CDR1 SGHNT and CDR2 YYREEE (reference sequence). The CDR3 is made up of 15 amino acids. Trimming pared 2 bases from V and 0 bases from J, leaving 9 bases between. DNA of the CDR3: TGTGCCAGCAGCTTTGGTGGTCTTAGCAATCAGCCCCAGCATTTT. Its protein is CASSFGGLSNQPQHF.

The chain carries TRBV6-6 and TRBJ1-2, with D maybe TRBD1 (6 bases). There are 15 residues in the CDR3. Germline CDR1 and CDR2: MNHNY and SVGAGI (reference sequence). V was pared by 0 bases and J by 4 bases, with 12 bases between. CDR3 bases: TGTGCCAGCAGTTACTCGACAGGCGGATTCTATGGCTACACCTTC. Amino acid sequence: CASSYSTGGFYGYTF.

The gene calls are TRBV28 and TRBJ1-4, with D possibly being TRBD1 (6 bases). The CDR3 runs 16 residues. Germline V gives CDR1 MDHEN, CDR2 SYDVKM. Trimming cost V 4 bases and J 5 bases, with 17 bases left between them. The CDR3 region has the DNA TGTGCCAGCAGTTCAGAAGAGGGGGGGCTCAATGAAAAACTGTTTTTT. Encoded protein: CASSSEEGGLNEKLFF.

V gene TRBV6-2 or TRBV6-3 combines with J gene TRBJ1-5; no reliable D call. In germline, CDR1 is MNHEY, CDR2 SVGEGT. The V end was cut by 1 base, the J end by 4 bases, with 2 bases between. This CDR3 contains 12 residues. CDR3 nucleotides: TGTGCCAGCAGTTACTGGAATCAGCCCCAGCATTTT. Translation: CASSYWNQPQHF.

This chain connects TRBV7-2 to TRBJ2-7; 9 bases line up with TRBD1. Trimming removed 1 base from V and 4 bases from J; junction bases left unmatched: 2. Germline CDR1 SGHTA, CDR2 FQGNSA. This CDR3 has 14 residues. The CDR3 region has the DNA TGTGCCAGCAGCTTAGTGACAGGGGGATACGAGCAGTACTTC. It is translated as CASSLVTGGYEQYF.

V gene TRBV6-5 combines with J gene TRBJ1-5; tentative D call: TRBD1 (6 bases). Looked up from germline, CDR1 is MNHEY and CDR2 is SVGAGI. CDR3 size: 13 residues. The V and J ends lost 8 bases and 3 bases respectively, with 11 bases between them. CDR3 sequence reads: CASGQGYNQPQHF. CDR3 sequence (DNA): TGTGCCAGCGGCCAGGGGTACAATCAGCCCCAGCATTTT.

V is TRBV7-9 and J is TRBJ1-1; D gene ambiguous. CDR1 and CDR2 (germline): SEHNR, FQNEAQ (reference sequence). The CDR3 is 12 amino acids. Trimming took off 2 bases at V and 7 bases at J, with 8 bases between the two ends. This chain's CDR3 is CASSLPRIEAFF. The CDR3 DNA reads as TGTGCCAGCAGCTTACCGCGAATTGAAGCTTTCTTT.

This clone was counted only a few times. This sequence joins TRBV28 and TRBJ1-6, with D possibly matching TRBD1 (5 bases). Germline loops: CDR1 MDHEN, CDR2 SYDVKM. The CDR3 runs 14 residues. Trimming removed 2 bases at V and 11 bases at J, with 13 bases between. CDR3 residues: CASSLVWGKAPLHF. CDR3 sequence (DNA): TGTGCCAGCAGTTTAGTTTGGGGGAAAGCACCCCTCCACTTT.

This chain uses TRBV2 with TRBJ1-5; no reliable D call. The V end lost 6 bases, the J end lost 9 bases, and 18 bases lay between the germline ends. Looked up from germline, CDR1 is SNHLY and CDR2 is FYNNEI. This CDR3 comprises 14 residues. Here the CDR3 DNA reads TGTGCCAGCAGACCAAGGACGGCCGAAGGGCCCCAGCATTTT. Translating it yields CASRPRTAEGPQHF.

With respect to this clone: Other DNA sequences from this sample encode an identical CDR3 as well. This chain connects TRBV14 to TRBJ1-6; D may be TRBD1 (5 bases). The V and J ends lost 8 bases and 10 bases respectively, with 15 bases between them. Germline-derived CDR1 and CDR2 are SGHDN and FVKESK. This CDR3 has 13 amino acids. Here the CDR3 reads CASSRGGNSPLHF. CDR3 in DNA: TGTGCCAGCTCTCGGGGGGGTAACTCACCCCTCCACTTT.

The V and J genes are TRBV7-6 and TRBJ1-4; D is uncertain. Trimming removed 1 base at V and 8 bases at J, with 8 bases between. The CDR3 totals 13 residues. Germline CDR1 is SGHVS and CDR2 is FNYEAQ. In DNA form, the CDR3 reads TGTGCCAGCAGCTTAGTAAGAGGGGAAAAACTGTTTTTT. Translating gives CASSLVRGEKLFF.

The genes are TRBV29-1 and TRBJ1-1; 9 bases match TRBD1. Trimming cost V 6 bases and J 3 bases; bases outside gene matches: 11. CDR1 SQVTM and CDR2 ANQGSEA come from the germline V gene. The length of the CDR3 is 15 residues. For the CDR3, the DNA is TGCAGCGTGGACCGACAGGGGGTCGGCTACACTGAAGCTTTCTTT. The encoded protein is CSVDRQGVGYTEAFF.